A single T cell receptor (beta chain) is shown here with its context. This entry belongs to a study of T cells in Graves' hyperthyroidism and ophthalmopathy. The CDR3 extends over 13 amino acids. Germline V gene data show CDR1 as SGHTA and CDR2 as FQGNSA. V lost 7 bases and J 5 bases, leaving 14 bases between the germline ends. TCR beta CDR3 regions were amplified from RNA. The HTBI set primed first-round TCR CDR3 RT-PCR. TCRdb itself ran the multiplex PCR reads through MiXCR, one entry per CDR3 protein. The top ten hold approximately 30% of the sample, which has about 640,000 distinct CDR3 sequences, less than 25% seen once.

This sequence originates from a man under 40 with Graves' ophthalmopathy. The chain carries TRBV7-2 and TRBJ2-5, with no clear D. Sequenced sample: blood. CDR3 coding DNA: TGTGCCAGCAACCAACCTCCATGGGAGACCCAGTACTTC. Translation: CASNQPPWETQYF.